In its sample, the clone carrying this TCR beta chain was seen a few times. This table comes from immunoSEQ multiplex PCR, and its TCRdb copy is limited to in-frame clones, with some not included. This sample has 55,000 to 70,000 clones; about 74% occur once, and the top ten carry less than 25%. With 5 bases removed from V and 7 bases from J, the gap between germline ends came to 15 bases. The CDR3 loop spans 14 amino acids. Germline V lookup: CDR1 KGHSH, CDR2 LQKENI. The data were taken from a study of blood T cell repertoires in COVID-19. The source of this sequence is a human donor in a cohort sampled during active COVID-19. The chain couples TRBV18 to TRBJ1-5; weak D call: TRBD1 (6 bases). The material sequenced was peripheral blood. The CDR3: CASSETGSRQPQHF. The CDR3 DNA follows: TGTGCCAGCTCAGAAACAGGGTCGAGGCAGCCCCAGCATTTT.